The present T cell receptor (beta chain) was sequenced within a study of blood T cells in healthy people across ages. Study results and caveats: Naive T cell percentage showed a strong correlation with the diversity of TCR beta.

A sample-barcoded 5' primer and a J-beta primer mix were used in a second PCR of roughly 7 to 11 cycles. In TCRdb, the 5' RACE reads were re-called with MiXCR into one record per CDR3 protein. The repertoire holds some 1 million distinct CDR3 sequences, with around 45% as singletons. Of note for this clonotype: Its antigen remains unknown.

The CDR3 is 17 residues long. J was trimmed by 3 bases and V by 0 bases; bases with no gene match: 5. Germline assignment: CDR1 SGDLS and CDR2 YYNGEE. The specimen was blood. The chain joins TRBV9 to TRBJ2-1, with 11 nucleotides matching TRBD2. This sequence originates from a woman aged 55-75 years in good health. CDR3 DNA sequence: TGTGCCAGCAGCGTAGACAGACTAGCGGGACTCTACAATGAGCAGTTCTTC. Translating it yields CASSVDRLAGLYNEQFF.